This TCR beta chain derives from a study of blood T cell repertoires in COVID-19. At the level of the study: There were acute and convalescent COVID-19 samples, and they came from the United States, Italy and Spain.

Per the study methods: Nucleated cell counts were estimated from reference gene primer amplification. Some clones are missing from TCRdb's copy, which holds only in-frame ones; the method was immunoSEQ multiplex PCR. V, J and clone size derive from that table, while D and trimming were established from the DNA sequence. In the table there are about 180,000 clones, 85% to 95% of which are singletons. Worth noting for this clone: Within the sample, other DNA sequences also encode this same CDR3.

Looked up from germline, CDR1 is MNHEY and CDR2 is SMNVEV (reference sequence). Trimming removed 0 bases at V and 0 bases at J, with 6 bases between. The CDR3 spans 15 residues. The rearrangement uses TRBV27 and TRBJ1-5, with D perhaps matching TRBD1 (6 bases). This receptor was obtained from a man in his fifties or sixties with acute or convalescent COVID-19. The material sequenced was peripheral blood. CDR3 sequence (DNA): TGTGCCAGCAGTTTATCCAGGGGTAGCAATCAGCCCCAGCATTTT. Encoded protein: CASSLSRGSNQPQHF.